These 31 T cell receptor beta chains were all obtained from the same sample, sequenced in a study of control samples from healthy donors and cancer patients. Profiling relied on immunoSEQ multiplex PCR, and the TCRdb table lists in-frame clones only, not all of them. The sample lists 130,000 or so clones, roughly 94% occurring once. What was sequenced was blood. The origin of the receptors is a man aged 40-50 years in good health.

V usage is TRBV5-1 and J usage is TRBJ1-5; D gene ambiguous. Looked up from germline, CDR1 is SGHRS and CDR2 is YFSETQ. V was clipped by 4 bases and J by 5 bases, with 16 bases between them. The CDR3 loop spans 15 amino acids. CDR3 in DNA: TGCGCCAGCAGCCCGGACGGTCAGGCCTATCAGCCCCAGCATTTT. Protein product: CASSPDGQAYQPQHF.

The CDR3 DNA sequence: TGTGCCAGCAGTGCGAGCACGGGGGTAGGGAACACTGAAGCTTTCTTT. Translating it yields CASSASTGVGNTEAFF. The chain has TRBV7-9 and TRBJ1-1; D perhaps matches TRBD1 (5 bases). The V and J ends lost 6 bases and 1 base respectively, with 18 bases between them. Germline assignment: CDR1 SEHNR and CDR2 FQNEAQ (reference sequence). This CDR3 comprises 16 residues.

This clone appeared a single time. The chain joins TRBV2 to TRBJ1-1; D unclear. V was clipped by 1 base and J by 0 bases, with 6 bases between them. CDR1 and CDR2 (germline): SNHLY, FYNNEI. This CDR3 is 14 amino acids long. CDR3 amino acids: CASSEDSLNTEAFF. CDR3 DNA: TGTGCCAGCAGTGAAGACAGCCTGAACACTGAAGCTTTCTTT.

The chain has TRBV2 and TRBJ1-1, with D unresolved. CDR3 length: 13 residues. V was cut by 3 bases and J by 1 base, with 6 bases left in between. The germline gives CDR1 SNHLY, CDR2 FYNNEI. The CDR3 reads CASSDNRNTEAFF. Written as DNA, the CDR3 is TGTGCCAGCAGTGATAACAGGAACACTGAAGCTTTCTTT.

This clone was recorded only once. The V call is TRBV7-9, the J call TRBJ1-2; D is possibly TRBD1 (5 bases). V was pared by 4 bases and J by 5 bases, with 8 bases between. The CDR3 spans 12 residues. Germline CDR1 SEHNR, CDR2 FQNEAQ (reference sequence). The CDR3 protein is CASSSTDYGYTF. The CDR3 DNA reads as TGTGCCAGCAGCTCGACAGATTATGGCTACACCTTC.

The chain uses TRBV5-1 and TRBJ2-5; D might be TRBD2 (5 bases). The ends were cut back, 0 bases at V and 5 bases at J, with 17 bases in the middle. Germline values: CDR1 SGHRS, CDR2 YFSETQ. The CDR3 consists of 16 residues. CDR3 protein: CASSLGLLGSRETQYF. CDR3 nucleotide sequence: TGCGCCAGCAGCTTGGGCTTGTTAGGGAGTAGGGAGACCCAGTACTTC.

The V gene is TRBV28, the J gene TRBJ2-1; TRBD2 matches at 7 bases. Germline CDR1 is MDHEN and CDR2 is SYDVKM. V trimming: 6 bases; J trimming: 4 bases; junction bases outside the gene matches: 12. The CDR3 has 16 residues. The CDR3 nucleotides read TGTGCCAGCAGACTGGGCGCGGGAGTGGGATACAATGAGCAGTTCTTC. The encoded protein is CASRLGAGVGYNEQFF. Full variable domain (remainder filled in from reference TRBV28 and TRBJ2-1): DVKVTQSSRYLVKRTGEKVFLECVQDMDHENMFWYRQDPGLGLRLIYFSYDVKMKEKGDIPEGYSVSREKKERFSLILESASTNQTSMYLCASRLGAGVGYNEQFFGPGTRLTVL.

The genes are TRBV7-9 and TRBJ1-1, with TRBD1 as a possible D gene (5 bases). With 7 bases removed from V and 7 bases from J, the gap between germline ends came to 28 bases. The length of the CDR3 is 17 residues. Germline V gene sequence: CDR1 SEHNR, CDR2 FQNEAQ (reference sequence). CDR3 amino acids: CASTSPSTFGTALEAFF. The CDR3 nucleotides read TGTGCCAGCACCTCACCCTCCACCTTCGGGACCGCTCTTGAAGCTTTCTTT. Full variable domain (missing parts from reference TRBV7-9 and TRBJ1-1): DTGVSQNPRHKITKRGQNVTFRCDPISEHNRLYWYRQTLGQGPEFLTYFQNEAQLEKSRLLSDRFSAERPKGSFSTLEIQRTEQGDSAMYLCASTSPSTFGTALEAFFGQGTRLTVV.

The chain combines TRBV7-9 with TRBJ1-2, with unresolved D. Looked up from germline, CDR1 is SEHNR and CDR2 is FQNEAQ (reference sequence). Trimming removed 3 bases from V and 6 bases from J, with 5 bases in between. The CDR3 is made up of 11 amino acids. The CDR3 region is CASSFIDGYTF. CDR3 coding DNA: TGTGCCAGCAGCTTTATTGATGGCTACACCTTC.

J is TRBJ2-1 and V is TRBV7-8; the match to TRBD2 covers 9 bases. The CDR3 consists of 18 residues. Trimming cost V 0 bases and J 5 bases; bases outside gene matches: 11. Germline lookup yields CDR1 SGHVS and CDR2 FQNEAQ. CDR3 nucleotides: TGTGCCAGCAGCTTAGCGGGAATAGCGGGAGACTTCGACAATGAGCAGTTCTTC. It is translated as CASSLAGIAGDFDNEQFF.

The chain carries TRBV5-1 and TRBJ2-4; D assignment may be TRBD1 or TRBD2 (5 bases each). The germline V and J ends were trimmed by 3 bases and 2 bases, with 12 bases remaining between them. Germline V lookup: CDR1 SGHRS, CDR2 YFSETQ. The CDR3 is made up of 15 amino acids. For the CDR3, the DNA is TGCGCCAGCAGCTACCGAGAGGGGACCAAAAACATTCAGTACTTC. It codes for CASSYREGTKNIQYF.

The V gene is TRBV28, the J gene TRBJ1-3; D might be TRBD1 (6 bases). The CDR3 spans 15 residues. Germline V gene sequence: CDR1 MDHEN, CDR2 SYDVKM. Trimming pared 5 bases from V and 2 bases from J, leaving 13 bases between. The CDR3 loop reads CASSNPRGAGNTIYF. For the CDR3, the DNA is TGTGCCAGCAGTAATCCTAGGGGGGCTGGAAACACCATATATTTT.

The V and J genes are TRBV7-8 and TRBJ2-1; 11 bases agree with TRBD2. Germline CDR1 reads SGHVS; CDR2 reads FQNEAQ. Unmatched junction bases numbered 6, after V lost 5 bases and J lost 3 bases. This CDR3 region has 16 residues. The CDR3 DNA is TGTGCCAGCAGCCCAATCGGACTAGCGGGCTACAATGAGCAGTTCTTC. It is translated as CASSPIGLAGYNEQFF.

The chain combines TRBV6-5 with TRBJ1-4; the D gene is possibly TRBD1 (5 bases). This CDR3 comprises 15 residues. The V gene's germline CDR1 is MNHEY and CDR2 SVGAGI. V was trimmed by 5 bases and J by 7 bases, leaving 17 bases between them. The CDR3 loop reads CASSPKRDSREKLFF. The CDR3 DNA reads TGTGCCAGCAGTCCTAAGAGGGACTCGCGTGAAAAACTGTTTTTT.

The chain couples TRBV3-1 (or the pseudogene TRBV3-2) to TRBJ2-1, with a tentative D call TRBD2 (5 bases). The CDR3 is 16 amino acids. Trimming stripped 4 bases from V and 0 bases from J, with 13 bases between. The germline V gene has CDR1 LGHDT and CDR2 YNNKEL (reference sequence). The DNA for the CDR3 is TGTGCCAGCAGCCGCGACGGGGAAAGCTCCTACAATGAGCAGTTCTTC. Translation: CASSRDGESSYNEQFF.

The chain has TRBV18 and TRBJ2-5; D call uncertain. Germline CDR1 and CDR2: KGHSH and LQKENI. CDR3 length equals 14 residues. V was pared by 0 bases and J by 4 bases, with 9 bases between. The CDR3 region has the DNA TGTGCCAGCTCACCACCATCGCTCAGAGAGACCCAGTACTTC. Translation gives CASSPPSLRETQYF.

The V call is TRBV9, the J call TRBJ1-1; D remains ambiguous. CDR3 length equals 15 residues. Germline V CDR1 and CDR2: SGDLS, YYNGEE. Trimming removed 4 bases from V and 1 base from J, with 14 bases in between. The CDR3 spells CASSLGGGKNTEAFF. CDR3 sequence (DNA): TGTGCCAGCAGCTTGGGTGGAGGGAAGAACACTGAAGCTTTCTTT.

This chain uses TRBV6-2 or TRBV6-3 with TRBJ2-2, with D unclear. The germline gives CDR1 MNHEY, CDR2 SVGEGT. The CDR3 spans 15 residues. Trimming removed 2 bases at V and 0 bases at J, with 7 bases between. CDR3 sequence: CASSYSRPNTGELFF. In nucleotides, the CDR3 is TGTGCCAGCAGTTACAGTCGACCGAACACCGGGGAGCTGTTTTTT.

This clone was observed a single time. This chain joins TRBV10-3 and TRBJ1-1; D is undetermined. This CDR3 contains 15 residues. V lost 0 bases to trimming and J lost 2 bases, with 10 bases between them. Germline V lookup: CDR1 ENHRY, CDR2 SYGVKD. CDR3 in DNA: TGTGCCATCAGTGAGTCGAGAGTCCCAAACACTGAAGCTTTCTTT. Its protein product is CAISESRVPNTEAFF.

The chain couples TRBV14 to TRBJ2-1, with TRBD2 as a possible D gene (6 bases). CDR3 length equals 16 residues. CDR1 and CDR2 (germline): SGHDN, FVKESK. V shed 2 bases and J shed 1 base, with 12 bases lying between them. CDR3 DNA sequence: TGTGCCAGCAGCCAATTCTGGGGAGGATCCTACAATGAGCAGTTCTTC. This translates into CASSQFWGGSYNEQFF.

This rearrangement joins TRBV3-1 (or the pseudogene TRBV3-2) to TRBJ1-4; 7 bases are shared with TRBD1. CDR1 and CDR2 from the germline V gene are LGHDT and YNNKEL (reference sequence). The CDR3 sequence is 15 residues long. With V trimmed by 4 bases and J by 4 bases, 6 bases remained unmatched. The CDR3 coding sequence is TGTGCCAGCAGCCGGACACAGGGGATTAATGAAAAACTGTTTTTT. This encodes CASSRTQGINEKLFF.

This clone was seen just once. V usage is TRBV7-3 and J usage is TRBJ1-2; 7 bases line up with TRBD1. Germline V gives CDR1 SGHTA, CDR2 FQGTGA. CDR3 length: 13 residues. J gave up 2 bases and V 5 bases, and 2 bases lay outside the gene matches. This CDR3 is CASSPDRNYGYTF. The CDR3 region has the DNA TGTGCCAGCAGCCCGGACAGGAACTATGGCTACACCTTC.

This clone was seen a single time. This rearrangement joins TRBV2 to TRBJ1-5; no definite D call. Germline-derived CDR1 and CDR2 are SNHLY and FYNNEI. The germline V and J ends were trimmed by 1 base and 0 bases, with 10 bases remaining between them. The CDR3 is 16 amino acids. The CDR3 DNA reads TGTGCCAGCAGTGAAGGCCAGCGAACTAGCAATCAGCCCCAGCATTTT. Its protein is CASSEGQRTSNQPQHF.

This rearrangement joins TRBV5-1 to TRBJ2-1; D is uncertain. In germline, CDR1 is SGHRS, CDR2 YFSETQ. This CDR3 is 13 amino acids long. V lost 2 bases, J lost 4 bases, and 7 bases lay in between. The CDR3 DNA sequence: TGCGCCAGCAGCTTCAAACCTTACAATGAGCAGTTCTTC. Encoded protein: CASSFKPYNEQFF.

The chain carries TRBV19 and TRBJ2-3; no clear D. From germline, CDR1 is LNHDA and CDR2 SQIVND (reference sequence). Trimming took 7 bases from V and 0 from J, leaving 5 bases between them. The CDR3 length is 12 residues. CDR3 amino acids: CASTSSTDTQYF. The CDR3 region has the DNA TGTGCCAGTACGTCTAGCACAGATACGCAGTATTTT. The complete variable domain, with remaining parts taken from reference TRBV19 and TRBJ2-3, reads DGGITQSPKYLFRKEGQNVTLSCEQNLNHDAMYWYRQDPGQGLRLIYYSQIVNDFQKGDIAEGYSVSREKKESFPLTVTSAQKNPTAFYLCASTSSTDTQYFGPGTRLTVL.

The chain joins TRBV5-4 to TRBJ2-3, with D uncertain. Trimming left V 0 bases short and J 0 bases short, with 8 bases between. This CDR3 is built from 15 residues. CDR1 and CDR2 from the germline V gene are SGHNT and YYREEE (reference sequence). CDR3 nucleotides: TGTGCCAGCAGCTTGGACAGCCAAAGCACAGATACGCAGTATTTT. Residues: CASSLDSQSTDTQYF.

CDR3 in DNA: TGTGCCATCATTAATACCGGCGGGGATGGCTACACCTTC. The encoded protein is CAIINTGGDGYTF. The J gene is TRBJ1-2, the V gene TRBV10-3; the D is unclear. Germline assignment: CDR1 ENHRY and CDR2 SYGVKD. The ends were cut back, 7 bases at V and 6 bases at J, with 15 bases in the middle. This CDR3 region has 13 residues.

V usage is TRBV24-1 and J usage is TRBJ2-3; 11 positions agree with TRBD2. The J segment lost 3 bases and the V segment lost 1 base, leaving 2 bases of the junction unmatched. Germline CDR1 reads KGHDR; CDR2 reads SFDVKD. The CDR3 has 16 residues. The CDR3 protein is CATSDFPSGGTDTQYF. The CDR3 DNA reads as TGTGCCACCAGTGATTTCCCTAGCGGGGGGACAGATACGCAGTATTTT.

The gene calls are TRBV27 and TRBJ1-6; D uncertain. The CDR3 runs 14 residues. Germline V CDR1 and CDR2: MNHEY, SMNVEV (reference sequence). Trimming removed 3 bases at V and 9 bases at J, with 12 bases between. DNA for the CDR3: TGTGCCAGCAGTTTGGCCCCGTTGGCTTCACCCCTCCACTTT. It is translated as CASSLAPLASPLHF.

The V and J genes are TRBV4-1 and TRBJ1-5; D unclear. V gave up 1 base and J gave up 3 bases, with 4 bases separating them. Looked up from germline, CDR1 is MGHRA and CDR2 is YSYEKL. The CDR3 is made up of 13 amino acids. The DNA of the CDR3 is TGCGCCAGCAGCCAAGTTAACAATCAGCCCCAGCATTTT. It encodes CASSQVNNQPQHF.

Points on this clone: A far more abundant clone sits one base away, making this likely a read error. The chain is built from TRBV7-9 and TRBJ1-1, with no clear D. Germline loops: CDR1 SEHNR, CDR2 FQNEAQ (reference sequence). The CDR3 runs to 12 residues. Trimming took off 5 bases at V and 7 bases at J, with 11 bases between the two ends. The chain's CDR3 is CASSKTMGEAFF. For the CDR3, the DNA is TGTGCCAGCAGCAAAACGATGGGTGAAGCTTTCTTT.